This TCR beta chain comes out of a study of T cells in Graves' hyperthyroidism and ophthalmopathy. Trimming took 11 bases from V and 1 from J, leaving 11 bases between them. CDR1 and CDR2 (germline): SGHTA, FQGNSA. CDR3 length: 12 amino acids. Patients showing uncontrolled infection, other autoimmune disease, pregnancy or lactation were ineligible. This clonotype was seen repeatedly, ten times or more. Amplified regions were TCR beta CDR3 sequences from RNA transcripts. The HTBI primer set was used in a first-round RT-PCR of the TCR CDR3. MiXCR, applied by TCRdb to the multiplex PCR reads, yields one record per CDR3 protein. The table lists hundreds of thousands of distinct CDR3 sequences, about 20% of them singletons.

This TCR was sampled from a man aged 30-40 years with Graves' ophthalmopathy. The rearrangement joins TRBV7-2 to TRBJ1-1; TRBD1 might be the D (5 bases). The sample taken for sequencing was blood. Here the CDR3 reads CACGGANTEAFF. As DNA, the CDR3 is TGTGCCTGTGGAGGGGCGAACACTGAAGCTTTCTTT.